This T cell receptor beta chain was sequenced in a study of T cells after yellow fever vaccination. Findings of the study overall: Within FACS-sorted repertoires, abundant clonotypes contaminating from the bulk population could be present. It was the secondary response that reached its peak faster, day 5 versus 15, but it was weaker. Most primary-vaccination clones reappeared after the booster (about 96% CD4, roughly 88% CD8).

CDR3 length equals 14 residues. Trimming stripped 4 bases from V and 5 bases from J, with 15 bases between. Germline V gene lookup returns CDR1 SGHRS and CDR2 YFSETQ. Template switching by 5'RACE produced TCR cDNA, adding a universal primer site and UMIs. TCRdb reprocessed the 5' RACE reads with MiXCR, giving one entry per CDR3 protein. This table has 110,000 or so distinct CDR3 sequences, 5.5% to 8% appearing once. This clonotype was observed many times. Its antigen is still unknown. The sample in question was CD4+ T cells sorted from PBMCs, obtained 35 to 50 days after the first yellow fever vaccination. The genes are TRBV5-1 and TRBJ2-5; D tentatively reads TRBD1 or TRBD2 (5 bases each). This TCR came from a man aged 18 to 30 who received the YFV17D yellow fever vaccine. CDR3 nucleotide sequence: TGCGCCAGCAGCCCGGGACCCGAATGGGAGACCCAGTACTTC. This codes for CASSPGPEWETQYF.